Ten or more counts support the clone carrying this T cell receptor beta chain. Its matching antigen is unknown. Trimming took 5 bases from V and 0 from J; bases not matched to a gene: 5. The length of the CDR3 is 15 residues. The germline CDR1 and CDR2 sequences are SEHNR and FQNEAQ (reference sequence). Using its own MiXCR run on the 5' RACE reads, TCRdb lists one record per CDR3 protein. The data contain tens of thousands of distinct CDR3 sequences, over 2% of them singletons. The source of the sample is a study of neurological immune-mediated disorders. Study background: The 35 or so multiple sclerosis patients comprised roughly 31 that were relapsing-remitting and 3 that were secondary progressive.

Study findings and constraints: It was the repertoires of 18 of 34 multiple sclerosis patients that phylogenetic grouping placed in one related-CDR3 cluster, which is a possible signature.

The sequenced material came from PBMCs. The receptor was derived from a man aged 45-60 years with multiple sclerosis. This chain uses TRBV7-9 with TRBJ1-1, with 8 positions matching TRBD1. The CDR3 bases are TGTGCCAGCAGCGCCGACAGGGGAATGAACACTGAAGCTTTCTTT. Translating it yields CASSADRGMNTEAFF.